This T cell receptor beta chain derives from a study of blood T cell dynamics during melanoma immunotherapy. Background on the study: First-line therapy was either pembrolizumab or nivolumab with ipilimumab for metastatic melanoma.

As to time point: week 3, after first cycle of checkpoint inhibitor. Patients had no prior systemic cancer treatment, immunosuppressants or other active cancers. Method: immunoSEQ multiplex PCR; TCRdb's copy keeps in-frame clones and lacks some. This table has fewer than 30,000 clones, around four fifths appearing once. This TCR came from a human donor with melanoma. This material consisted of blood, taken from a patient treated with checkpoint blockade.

This CDR3 reads CASSVNLVGVRGDTQYF. The CDR3 region has the DNA TGTGCCAGCAGCGTGAATCTGGTAGGGGTCCGGGGAGATACGCAGTATTTT. The chain is built from TRBV9 and TRBJ2-3; either TRBD1 or TRBD2 may fit D (5 bases each). The CDR3 spans 17 residues. V lost 2 bases to trimming and J lost 5 bases, with 21 bases between them. Per germline, CDR1 SGDLS and CDR2 YYNGEE.